A single sample gave rise to the 17 T cell receptor beta chains below, sequenced in a study of blood T cell repertoires in COVID-19. TCRdb's copy holds only in-frame clones and misses some; the assay was immunoSEQ multiplex PCR. The sample lists 110,000 to 150,000 clones; around 85% were seen once. The material sequenced was PBMCs or T cells enriched from blood (not recorded which). All receptors come from a middle-aged woman who had recovered from COVID-19.

The J gene is TRBJ1-1, the V gene TRBV11-2, with 8 bases aligning to TRBD1. The CDR3 has 15 amino acids. Germline values: CDR1 SGHAT, CDR2 FQNNGV. The V gene end was trimmed by 5 bases and the J gene end by 5 bases; junction bases not matched to a gene: 10. The CDR3 reads CASSNHRGRGTEAFF. The CDR3 nucleotides are TGTGCCAGCAGCAACCACAGGGGGAGGGGGACTGAAGCTTTCTTT. Full variable domain (outside the CDR3, taken from reference TRBV11-2 and TRBJ1-1): EAGVAQSPRYKIIEKRQSVAFWCNPISGHATLYWYQQILGQGPKLLIQFQNNGVVDDSQLPKDRFSAERLKGVDSTLKIQPAKLEDSAVYLCASSNHRGRGTEAFFGQGTRLTVV.

The gene calls are TRBV19 and TRBJ2-6; 11 nucleotides align to TRBD1. Germline V lookup: CDR1 LNHDA, CDR2 SQIVND (reference sequence). The V and J ends lost 4 bases and 8 bases, in that order; junction bases with no gene match: 7. This CDR3 contains 16 residues. This CDR3 is CASSTPGTGGTNVLTF. The CDR3 DNA is TGTGCCAGTAGTACCCCTGGGACAGGGGGTACCAACGTCCTGACTTTC.

This clone has just a few counts. The chain is built from TRBV6-1 and TRBJ2-7; D is perhaps TRBD1 (6 bases). The CDR3 sequence is 14 residues long. CDR1 and CDR2 from the germline V gene are MNHNS and SASEGT. The V gene lost 2 bases and the J gene lost 2 bases, with 10 bases spanning the gap. CDR3 sequence (DNA): TGTGCCAGCAGTGAAAGGGACATGGCCTACGAGCAGTACTTC. Encoded protein: CASSERDMAYEQYF.

J is TRBJ1-2 and V is TRBV4-2, with 9 bases identical to TRBD1. The CDR3 length is 15 residues. CDR1 and CDR2 from the germline V gene are LGHNA and YNFKEQ. The ends lost 0 bases at V and 5 bases at J; junction bases unmatched: 4. The CDR3 DNA follows: TGTGCCAGCAGCCAAGACCCCGGACAGGGGTATGGCTACACCTTC. It encodes CASSQDPGQGYGYTF.

The chain uses TRBV4-1 and TRBJ1-2; D ambiguous. The CDR3 contains 15 residues. V was trimmed by 0 bases and J by 4 bases, leaving 12 bases between them. Germline CDR1 reads MGHRA; CDR2 reads YSYEKL. The CDR3: CASSQERRRSYGYTF. The CDR3, as DNA: TGCGCCAGCAGCCAAGAAAGGCGTCGGAGCTATGGCTACACCTTC.

The rearrangement joins TRBV10-2 to TRBJ2-1; D perhaps matches TRBD1 (6 bases). Germline CDR1 WSHSY, CDR2 SAAADI. This CDR3 contains 13 residues. Trimming took 6 bases from V and 3 from J, leaving 9 bases between them. Here the CDR3 reads CASRGTIYNEQFF. The CDR3 nucleotides are TGCGCCAGCAGAGGGACAATCTACAATGAGCAGTTCTTC.

The chain employs TRBV27 and TRBJ1-2, with a tentative D call TRBD1 (6 bases). V was clipped by 8 bases and J by 6 bases, with 13 bases between them. Germline V CDR1 and CDR2: MNHEY, SMNVEV (reference sequence). CDR3 length: 12 amino acids. CDR3 sequence (DNA): TGTGCCAGCGGGGGGGGCTGGCATGGCTACACCTTC. It yields the protein CASGGGWHGYTF.

The chain is built from TRBV29-1 and TRBJ2-2, with 10 bases lining up with TRBD1. The CDR3 sequence is 14 residues long. V shed 4 bases, J shed 6 bases, and the junction held 5 bases outside the gene matches. CDR1 and CDR2 (germline): SQVTM, ANQGSEA. The CDR3 nucleotides are TGCAGCGTTGGTCTTGGGACAGGGGCCGGGGAGCTGTTTTTT. Its translation: CSVGLGTGAGELFF.

The J gene is TRBJ2-1, the V gene TRBV7-8, with D unresolved. The germline V and J ends were trimmed by 5 bases and 6 bases, with 17 bases remaining between them. The CDR3 consists of 15 residues. Germline V CDR1 and CDR2: SGHVS, FQNEAQ. In nucleotides, the CDR3 is TGTGCCAGCAGCCATAGTCTTAGTAGGAGCAATGAGCAGTTCTTC. Its protein product is CASSHSLSRSNEQFF.

This chain connects TRBV5-6 to TRBJ1-6; TRBD1 aligns across 7 bases. V was pared by 0 bases and J by 5 bases, with 2 bases of the junction left unmatched. Germline CDR1 is SGHDT and CDR2 is YYEEEE. There are 15 residues in the CDR3. CDR3 coding DNA: TGTGCCAGCAGCTTGGTGGGGACAGATAATTCACCCCTCCACTTT. It specifies CASSLVGTDNSPLHF.

The chain couples TRBV15 to TRBJ1-3; the match to TRBD1 covers 7 bases. With V trimmed by 4 bases and J by 4 bases, 7 bases remained unmatched. This CDR3 has 15 residues. Germline V lookup: CDR1 LNHNV, CDR2 YYDKDF (reference sequence). DNA for the CDR3: TGTGCCACCAGCACTGACAGGGCTTCGGGAAACACCATATATTTT. Translating gives CATSTDRASGNTIYF.

V usage is TRBV2 and J usage is TRBJ2-7; D remains ambiguous. Germline CDR1 and CDR2: SNHLY and FYNNEI. CDR3 length: 14 amino acids. V gave up 4 bases and J gave up 2 bases, with 12 bases separating them. The CDR3 sequence: CASSGLPETYEQYF. CDR3 in DNA: TGTGCCAGCAGTGGACTGCCCGAAACCTACGAGCAGTACTTC.

The chain uses TRBV6-5 and TRBJ2-3; the match to TRBD2 covers 7 bases. The CDR3 spans 15 residues. The V gene end was trimmed by 6 bases and the J gene end by 1 base; junction bases not matched to a gene: 7. Germline V CDR1 and CDR2: MNHEY, SVGAGI. CDR3 protein: CASSPSGIRTDTQYF. Written as DNA, the CDR3 is TGTGCCAGCAGCCCGAGCGGGATCCGCACAGATACGCAGTATTTT.

This clone has more than one count but fewer than ten. The CDR3 region has the DNA TGTGCCAGCAGCCGGCGAGCGGGAGGCTCCTACAATGAGCAGTTCTTC. It codes for CASSRRAGGSYNEQFF. The J gene is TRBJ2-1, the V gene TRBV4-2; 9 bases align to TRBD2. The CDR3 extends over 16 amino acids. Per the germline V gene, CDR1 is LGHNA and CDR2 is YNFKEQ. With V trimmed by 4 bases and J by 0 bases, 4 bases remained unmatched.

This chain connects TRBV7-8 to TRBJ1-5; weak D call: TRBD1 (5 bases). From germline, CDR1 is SGHVS and CDR2 FQNEAQ. This CDR3 is built from 14 residues. Trimming took off 5 bases at V and 5 bases at J, with 13 bases between the two ends. CDR3 sequence (DNA): TGTGCCAGCAGCCTATGGGGGGAAGATCAGCCCCAGCATTTT. Its translation is CASSLWGEDQPQHF. The variable domain in full, completed from reference TRBV7-8 and TRBJ1-5, reads GAGVSQSPRYKVAKRGQDVALRCDPISGHVSLFWYQQALGQGPEFLTYFQNEAQLDKSGLPSDRFFAERPEGSVSTLKIQRTQQEDSAVYLCASSLWGEDQPQHFGDGTRLSIL.

V and J are TRBV2 and TRBJ1-2, with D possibly TRBD1 on 6 matching bases. The CDR3 is 13 residues long. The germline V and J ends were trimmed by 5 bases and 7 bases, with 14 bases remaining between them. In germline, CDR1 is SNHLY, CDR2 FYNNEI. CDR3 nucleotide sequence: TGTGCCAGCAGTTCAAACAGGGTGGGTGGCTACACCTTC. This gives the protein CASSSNRVGGYTF.

The chain carries TRBV10-2 and TRBJ2-7; 10 positions match TRBD2. Germline V gene sequence: CDR1 WSHSY, CDR2 SAAADI. This CDR3 spans 19 amino acids. J gave up 2 bases and V 6 bases, and 19 bases lay outside the gene matches. DNA of the CDR3: TGCGCCAGCAGCGACCGTCCAGCGGGGGGGATAGCCAGCGCCTACGAGCAGTACTTC. Amino acids: CASSDRPAGGIASAYEQYF.